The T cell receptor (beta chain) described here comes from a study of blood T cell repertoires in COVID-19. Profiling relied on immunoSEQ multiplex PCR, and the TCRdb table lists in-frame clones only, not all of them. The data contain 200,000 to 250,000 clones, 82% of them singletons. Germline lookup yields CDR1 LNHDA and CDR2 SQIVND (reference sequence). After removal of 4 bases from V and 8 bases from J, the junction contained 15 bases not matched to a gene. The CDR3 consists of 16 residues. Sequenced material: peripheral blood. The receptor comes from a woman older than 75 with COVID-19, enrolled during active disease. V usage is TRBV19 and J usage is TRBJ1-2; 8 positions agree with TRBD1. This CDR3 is CASSRSGTGRLVGYTF. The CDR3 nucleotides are TGTGCCAGTAGTAGATCCGGGACAGGACGTTTGGTAGGCTACACCTTC.